The text below deals with one T cell receptor beta chain. No antigen is known for it. Clones were sequenced by immunoSEQ multiplex PCR, and TCRdb holds only the in-frame ones, with some missing. The data show about 12,000 clones, with 70% to 85% seen just once and roughly 12% held by the top ten. This sample was taken from a study of tumor-infiltrating lymphocytes in localized non-small cell lung cancer. Study context: Resected tumor was paired with non-adjacent uninvolved lung from the same patient. General observations from the study: TCRbeta sequencing showed higher T cell infiltration in tumors than uninvolved lung.

The CDR3 runs 17 residues. CDR1 is SGDLS and CDR2 is YYNGEE in the germline V gene. J was trimmed by 1 base and V by 2 bases; bases with no gene match: 7. The sample consisted of uninvolved lung tissue not adjacent to the tumor. The sequence was collected from a human donor with non-small cell lung cancer. The V call is TRBV9, the J call TRBJ1-3; 9 bases agree with TRBD1. CDR3 in amino acids: CASSVGGQGQSGNTIYF. The DNA of the CDR3 is TGTGCCAGCAGCGTGGGGGGACAGGGCCAATCTGGAAACACCATATATTTT.